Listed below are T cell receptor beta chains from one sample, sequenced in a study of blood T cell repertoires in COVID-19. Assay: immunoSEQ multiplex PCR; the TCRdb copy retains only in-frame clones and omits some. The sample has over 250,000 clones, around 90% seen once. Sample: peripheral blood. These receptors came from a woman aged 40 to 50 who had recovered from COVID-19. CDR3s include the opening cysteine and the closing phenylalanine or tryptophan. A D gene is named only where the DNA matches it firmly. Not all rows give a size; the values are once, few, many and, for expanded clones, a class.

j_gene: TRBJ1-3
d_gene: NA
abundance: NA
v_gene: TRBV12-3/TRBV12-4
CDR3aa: CASLGTGGNTIYF
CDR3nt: TGTGCCAGCCTGGGGACTGGGGGAAACACCATATATTTT

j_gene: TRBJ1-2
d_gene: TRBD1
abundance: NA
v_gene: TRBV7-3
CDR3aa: CASSLGTGDYGYTF
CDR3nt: TGTGCCAGCAGCTTAGGGACAGGCGACTATGGCTACACCTTC

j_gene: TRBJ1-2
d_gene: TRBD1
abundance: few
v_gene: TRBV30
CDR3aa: CAWSHRGRGYGYTF
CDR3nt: TGTGCCTGGAGTCACAGGGGGCGCGGCTATGGCTACACCTTC

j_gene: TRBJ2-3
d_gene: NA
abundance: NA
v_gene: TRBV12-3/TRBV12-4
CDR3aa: CASSNHAVRTQYF
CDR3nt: TGTGCCAGCAGTAACCATGCCGTCAGAACGCAGTATTTT

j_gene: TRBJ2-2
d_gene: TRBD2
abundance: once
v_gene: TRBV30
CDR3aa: CAWTSGGYPTGELFF
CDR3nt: TGTGCCTGGACCTCGGGGGGTTACCCTACCGGGGAGCTGTTTTTT

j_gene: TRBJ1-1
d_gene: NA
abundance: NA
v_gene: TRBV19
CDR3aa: CASTHRGGEAFF
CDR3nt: TGTGCCAGTACCCATCGGGGTGGTGAAGCTTTCTTT

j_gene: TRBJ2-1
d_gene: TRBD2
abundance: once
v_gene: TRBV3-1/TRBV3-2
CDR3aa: CASSQEAGRAKNEQFF
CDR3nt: TGTGCCAGCAGCCAAGAGGCCGGGAGGGCGAAGAATGAGCAGTTCTTC

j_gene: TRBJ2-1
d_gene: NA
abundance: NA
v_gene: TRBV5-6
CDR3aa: CASTWGGRGNEQFF
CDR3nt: TGTGCCAGCACCTGGGGGGGCCGGGGCAATGAGCAGTTCTTC

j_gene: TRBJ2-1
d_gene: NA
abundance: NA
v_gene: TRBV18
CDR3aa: CASSPLAEEQFF
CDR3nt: TGTGCCAGCTCACCTCTCGCAGAAGAGCAGTTCTTC

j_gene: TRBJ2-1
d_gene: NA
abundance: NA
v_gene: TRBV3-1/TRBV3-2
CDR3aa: CASSRGGSYNEQFF
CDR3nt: TGTGCCAGCAGCCGAGGGGGATCCTACAATGAGCAGTTCTTC

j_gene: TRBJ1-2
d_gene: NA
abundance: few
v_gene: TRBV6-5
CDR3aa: CASRTRANYGYTF
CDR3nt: TGTGCCAGCAGGACGAGGGCGAACTATGGCTACACCTTC

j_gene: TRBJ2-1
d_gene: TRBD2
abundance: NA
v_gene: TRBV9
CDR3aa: CASSVVGSGNEQFF
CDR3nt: TGTGCCAGCAGCGTAGTTGGTAGCGGGAATGAGCAGTTCTTC

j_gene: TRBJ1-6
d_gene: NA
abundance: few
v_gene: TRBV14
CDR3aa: CASSQDSFGSPLHF
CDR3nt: TGTGCCAGCAGCCAAGATTCGTTCGGGTCACCCCTCCACTTT

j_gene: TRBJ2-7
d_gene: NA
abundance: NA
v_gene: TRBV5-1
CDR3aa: CASMLGGRIGEQYF
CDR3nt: TGCGCCAGCATGCTGGGGGGGCGGATTGGCGAGCAGTACTTC

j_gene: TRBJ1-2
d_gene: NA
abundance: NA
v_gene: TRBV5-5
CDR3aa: CASSLGTASFYGYTF
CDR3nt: TGTGCCAGCAGCTTGGGGACTGCTTCTTTCTATGGCTACACCTTC

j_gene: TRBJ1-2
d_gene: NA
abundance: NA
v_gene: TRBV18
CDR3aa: CASSPDSEYGYTF
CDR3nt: TGTGCCAGCTCACCCGACAGCGAGTATGGCTACACCTTC

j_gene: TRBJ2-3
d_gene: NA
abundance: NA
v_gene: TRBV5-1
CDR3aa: CASSLGAHPDTQYF
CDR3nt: TGCGCCAGCAGCCTTGGGGCCCACCCAGATACGCAGTATTTT

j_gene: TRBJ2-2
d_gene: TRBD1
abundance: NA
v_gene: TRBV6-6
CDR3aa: CASSRDRGPRGTGELFF
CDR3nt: TGTGCCAGCAGCCGAGACAGGGGCCCGCGAGGCACCGGGGAGCTGTTTTTT

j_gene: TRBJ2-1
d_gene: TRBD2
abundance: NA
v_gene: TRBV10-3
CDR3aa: CATRGEAGNEQFF
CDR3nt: TGTGCCACACGGGGAGAAGCGGGGAATGAGCAGTTCTTC

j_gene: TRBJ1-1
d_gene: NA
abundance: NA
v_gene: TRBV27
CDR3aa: CASSLVQGNTEAFF
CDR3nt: TGTGCCAGCAGTTTGGTACAGGGAAACACTGAAGCTTTCTTT

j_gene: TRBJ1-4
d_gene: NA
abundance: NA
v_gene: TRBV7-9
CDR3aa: CASSFANEKLFF
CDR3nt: TGTGCCAGCAGCTTCGCGAATGAAAAACTGTTTTTT

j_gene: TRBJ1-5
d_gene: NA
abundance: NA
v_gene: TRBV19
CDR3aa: CASTPGGYSNQPQHF
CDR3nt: TGTGCCAGTACCCCGGGGGGATATAGCAATCAGCCCCAGCATTTT

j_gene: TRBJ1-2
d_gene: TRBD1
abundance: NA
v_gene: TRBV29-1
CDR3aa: CSVGTGVGYGYTF
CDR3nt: TGCAGCGTAGGGACAGGGGTTGGGTATGGCTACACCTTC

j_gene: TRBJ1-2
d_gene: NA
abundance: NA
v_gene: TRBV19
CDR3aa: CASSTWAGYGYTF
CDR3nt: TGTGCCAGTAGTACATGGGCCGGCTATGGCTACACCTTC

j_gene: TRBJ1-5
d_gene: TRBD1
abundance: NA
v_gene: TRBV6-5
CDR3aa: CASSPGQGVVHF
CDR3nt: TGTGCCAGCAGTCCGGGACAGGGAGTGGTGCATTTT

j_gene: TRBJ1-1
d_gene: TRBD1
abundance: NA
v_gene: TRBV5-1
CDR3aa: CASSLAGQGATEAFF
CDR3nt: TGCGCCAGCAGCTTGGCGGGACAGGGGGCTACTGAAGCTTTCTTT

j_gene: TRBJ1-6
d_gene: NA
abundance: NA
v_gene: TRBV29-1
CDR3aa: CSAQVASNSPLHF
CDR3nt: TGCAGCGCCCAGGTGGCCTCTAATTCACCCCTCCACTTT

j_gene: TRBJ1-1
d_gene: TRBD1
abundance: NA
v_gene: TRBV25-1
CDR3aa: CASSEPGQGSEAFF
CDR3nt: TGTGCCAGCAGTGAACCGGGACAGGGGTCTGAAGCTTTCTTT

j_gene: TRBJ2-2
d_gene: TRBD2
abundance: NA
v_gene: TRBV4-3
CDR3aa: CASSQGLAGGTGELFF
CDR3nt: TGCGCCAGCAGCCAGGGGCTAGCGGGAGGCACCGGGGAGCTGTTTTTT

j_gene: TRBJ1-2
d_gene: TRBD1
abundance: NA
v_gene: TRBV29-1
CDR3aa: CSVARPDRGYGYTF
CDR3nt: TGCAGCGTTGCGCGGCCGGACAGGGGTTATGGCTACACCTTC

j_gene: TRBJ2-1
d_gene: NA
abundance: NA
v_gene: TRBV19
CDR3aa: CASSIVGVYNEQFF
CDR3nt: TGTGCCAGTAGTATAGTCGGGGTTTACAATGAGCAGTTCTTC

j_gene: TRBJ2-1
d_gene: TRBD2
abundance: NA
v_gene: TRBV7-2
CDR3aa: CASTAASGRWGNEQFF
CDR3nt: TGTGCCAGCACCGCAGCTAGCGGGAGGTGGGGCAATGAGCAGTTCTTC

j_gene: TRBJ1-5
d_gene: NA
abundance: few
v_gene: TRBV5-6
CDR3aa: CASSLGRAGYSNQPQHF
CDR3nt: TGTGCCAGCAGCTTGGGTAGGGCAGGGTATAGCAATCAGCCCCAGCATTTT

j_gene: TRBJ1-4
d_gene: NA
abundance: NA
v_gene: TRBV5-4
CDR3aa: CASSLINEKLFF
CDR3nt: TGTGCCAGCAGCTTAATAAATGAAAAACTGTTTTTT

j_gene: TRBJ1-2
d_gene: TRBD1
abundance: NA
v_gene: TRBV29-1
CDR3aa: CGTGENYGYTF
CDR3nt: TGCGGGACAGGGGAGAACTATGGCTACACCTTC

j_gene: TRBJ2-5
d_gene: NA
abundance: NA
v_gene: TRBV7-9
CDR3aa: CASTPPRETQYF
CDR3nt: TGTGCCAGCACCCCCCCCCGGGAGACCCAGTACTTC

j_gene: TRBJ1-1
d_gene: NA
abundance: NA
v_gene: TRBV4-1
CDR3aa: CASSQPGGWTEAFF
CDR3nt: TGCGCCAGCAGCCAACCCGGGGGGTGGACTGAAGCTTTCTTT

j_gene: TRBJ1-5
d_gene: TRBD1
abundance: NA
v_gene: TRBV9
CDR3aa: CASSAGGQANQPQHF
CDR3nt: TGTGCCAGCAGCGCCGGGGGACAGGCGAATCAGCCCCAGCATTTT

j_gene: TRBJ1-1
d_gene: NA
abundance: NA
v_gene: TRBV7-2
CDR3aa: CASKGVPNTEAFF
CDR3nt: TGTGCCAGCAAAGGGGTCCCGAACACTGAAGCTTTCTTT

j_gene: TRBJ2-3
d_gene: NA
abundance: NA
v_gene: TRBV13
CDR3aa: CASSPGWDTQYF
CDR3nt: TGTGCCAGCAGCCCCGGGTGGGATACGCAGTATTTT

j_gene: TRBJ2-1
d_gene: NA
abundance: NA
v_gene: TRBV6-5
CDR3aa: CASSYSGAGPEQFF
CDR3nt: TGTGCCAGCAGTTACTCGGGTGCGGGGCCCGAGCAGTTCTTC

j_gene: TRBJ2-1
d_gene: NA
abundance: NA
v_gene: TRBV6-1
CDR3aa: CASTAGAGSEQFF
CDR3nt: TGTGCCAGCACTGCGGGGGCCGGCAGTGAGCAGTTCTTC

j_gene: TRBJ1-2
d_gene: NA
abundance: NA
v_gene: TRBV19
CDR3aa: CASSRGLRGYTF
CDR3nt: TGTGCCAGTAGTAGGGGGCTCCGTGGCTACACCTTC

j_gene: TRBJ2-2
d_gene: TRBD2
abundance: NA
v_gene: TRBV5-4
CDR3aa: CASSPLTSPKNTGELFF
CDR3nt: TGTGCCAGCAGCCCGCTGACTAGCCCCAAAAACACCGGGGAGCTGTTTTTT

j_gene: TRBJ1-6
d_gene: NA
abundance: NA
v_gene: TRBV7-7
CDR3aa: CASSPPWGLGGSPLHF
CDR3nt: TGTGCCAGCAGCCCACCTTGGGGGCTGGGTGGGTCACCCCTCCACTTT

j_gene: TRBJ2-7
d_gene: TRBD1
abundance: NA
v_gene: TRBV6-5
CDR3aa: CASSFKGQGVVHEQYF
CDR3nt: TGTGCCAGCAGTTTCAAGGGACAGGGGGTGGTCCACGAGCAGTACTTC

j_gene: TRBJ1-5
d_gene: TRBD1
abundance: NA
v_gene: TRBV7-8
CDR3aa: CASSTRQGGNQPQHF
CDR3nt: TGTGCCAGCAGCACCCGACAGGGGGGCAATCAGCCCCAGCATTTT

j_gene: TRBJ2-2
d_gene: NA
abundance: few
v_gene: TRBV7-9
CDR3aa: CASTVSGELFF
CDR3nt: TGTGCCAGCACCGTCAGCGGGGAGCTGTTTTTT